This TCR beta chain was identified in a study of cytomegalovirus exposure and HLA in healthy donors. Background on the study: Early released data had tens of millions of unique TCRs, all coming from HLA-typed donors.

Researchers ran the PCR with 60 Vbeta and 13 Jbeta primers. TCRdb's table, derived via immunoSEQ multiplex PCR, lists solely in-frame clones and lacks some. Here the sample spans roughly 150,000 clones, roughly 80% being singletons. Overall study findings and caveats: Within an earlier analysis, most TCR beta V segments proved productive either about 87% or about 30% of the time. As a later analysis revealed, most CMV-associated TCR beta chains appeared HLA-restricted. The listing of 150 to 200 TCR beta chains classed them as cytomegalovirus-associated.

This clone has more than one count but fewer than ten. Its antigen is unidentified. The germline V gene has CDR1 SGHNT and CDR2 YYREEE (reference sequence). V was clipped by 2 bases and J by 3 bases, with 8 bases between them. The CDR3 covers 13 residues. The sample was PBMCs. The chain employs TRBV5-4 and TRBJ1-1; D is unresolved. This clonotype was obtained from a male donor in good health and CMV-seronegative. The CDR3 DNA follows: TGTGCCAGCAGCTTTAATCAGGACACTGAAGCTTTCTTT. It translates to CASSFNQDTEAFF.